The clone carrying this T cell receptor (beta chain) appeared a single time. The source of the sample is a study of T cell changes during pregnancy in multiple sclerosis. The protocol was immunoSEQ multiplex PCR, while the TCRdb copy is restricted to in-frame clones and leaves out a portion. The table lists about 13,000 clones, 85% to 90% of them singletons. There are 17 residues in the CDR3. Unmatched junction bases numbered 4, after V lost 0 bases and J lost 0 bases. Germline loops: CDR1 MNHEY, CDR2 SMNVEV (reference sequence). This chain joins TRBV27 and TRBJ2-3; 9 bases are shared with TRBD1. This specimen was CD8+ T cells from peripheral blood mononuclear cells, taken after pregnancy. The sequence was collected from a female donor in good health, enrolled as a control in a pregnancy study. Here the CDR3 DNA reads TGTGCCAGCAGTTTATCGTCCGACAGGGGGAGCACAGATACGCAGTATTTT. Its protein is CASSLSSDRGSTDTQYF.